A selection of T cell receptor beta chains follows, all from one sample in a study of T cells in Graves' hyperthyroidism and ophthalmopathy. A single record per CDR3 protein comes from TCRdb applying MiXCR to the multiplex PCR reads. The sample has over 550,000 distinct CDR3 sequences; roughly a sixth are singletons. Sequencing was performed on blood. The receptor source for this set is a young woman with Graves' hyperthyroidism. Each CDR3 is given with its conserved first and last residue. Fields, in order: V gene, J gene, CDR3 length, CDR3 protein.

v_call: TRBV12-3/TRBV12-4; j_call: TRBJ2-3; cdr3_length: 16; cdr3_aa: CASSALKLPSTDTQYF
v_call: TRBV5-1; j_call: TRBJ2-7; cdr3_length: 14; cdr3_aa: CASSLGGQTYEQYF
v_call: TRBV7-2; j_call: TRBJ2-1; cdr3_length: 14; cdr3_aa: CASSKTSGVDEQFF
v_call: TRBV7-2; j_call: TRBJ1-3; cdr3_length: 15; cdr3_aa: CASSRRGLGGNTIYF
v_call: TRBV7-2; j_call: TRBJ1-6; cdr3_length: 15; cdr3_aa: CASSPLQGGNSPLHF
v_call: TRBV7-9; j_call: TRBJ1-3; cdr3_length: 15; cdr3_aa: CASIKLPISGNTIYF
v_call: TRBV24-1; j_call: TRBJ2-2; cdr3_length: 16; cdr3_aa: CATSDFRDTNTGELFF
v_call: TRBV6-2/TRBV6-3; j_call: TRBJ2-3; cdr3_length: 17; cdr3_aa: CASRDEWGDASTDTQYF
v_call: TRBV12-3/TRBV12-4; j_call: TRBJ1-1; cdr3_length: 13; cdr3_aa: CASRASTRVEAFF
v_call: TRBV15; j_call: TRBJ1-1; cdr3_length: 14; cdr3_aa: CATSREIMNTEAFF
v_call: TRBV4-2; j_call: TRBJ1-2; cdr3_length: 17; cdr3_aa: CASSQDRTANWGYGYTF
v_call: TRBV10-2; j_call: TRBJ2-2; cdr3_length: 16; cdr3_aa: CASSAFRLGATGELFF
v_call: TRBV10-3; j_call: TRBJ1-3; cdr3_length: 13; cdr3_aa: CATTQGLENTIYF
v_call: TRBV6-1; j_call: TRBJ1-6; cdr3_length: 13; cdr3_aa: CASTQLYDRLLHF
v_call: TRBV20-1; j_call: TRBJ2-5; cdr3_length: 10; cdr3_aa: CSASWETQYF
v_call: TRBV3-1; j_call: TRBJ2-3; cdr3_length: 15; cdr3_aa: CASRSIHVGSDTQYF
v_call: TRBV29-1; j_call: TRBJ2-5; cdr3_length: 12; cdr3_aa: CSVIEGQETQYF
v_call: TRBV28; j_call: TRBJ2-3; cdr3_length: 16; cdr3_aa: CASSFHGRAPPDTQYF
v_call: TRBV7-2; j_call: TRBJ1-4; cdr3_length: 15; cdr3_aa: CASSLGAGRDEKLFF
v_call: TRBV11-3; j_call: TRBJ2-7; cdr3_length: 11; cdr3_aa: CASSFRYDQYF
v_call: TRBV12-3/TRBV12-4; j_call: TRBJ2-7; cdr3_length: 16; cdr3_aa: CASSPGFGGEGYEQYF
v_call: TRBV27; j_call: TRBJ1-5; cdr3_length: 17; cdr3_aa: CASSPWTGLGLNQPQHF
v_call: TRBV20-1; j_call: TRBJ2-7; cdr3_length: 14; cdr3_aa: CSAGGLAGPYEQYF
v_call: TRBV3-1; j_call: TRBJ2-7; cdr3_length: 13; cdr3_aa: CASTLTGEYEQYF
v_call: TRBV5-1; j_call: TRBJ2-1; cdr3_length: 17; cdr3_aa: CASSLAGLSNSYNEQFF
v_call: TRBV28; j_call: TRBJ2-2; cdr3_length: 16; cdr3_aa: CASSPNREALGGELFF
v_call: TRBV6-1; j_call: TRBJ2-7; cdr3_length: 15; cdr3_aa: CASSPQGGGPEEQYF
v_call: TRBV5-6; j_call: TRBJ1-2; cdr3_length: 14; cdr3_aa: CASSLGRIGYGYTF
v_call: TRBV6-5; j_call: TRBJ1-4; cdr3_length: 16; cdr3_aa: CASSYPPGQGFEKLFF
v_call: TRBV28; j_call: TRBJ2-1; cdr3_length: 17; cdr3_aa: CASSGSSDPSSYNEQFF
v_call: TRBV12-3/TRBV12-4; j_call: TRBJ2-7; cdr3_length: 14; cdr3_aa: CASSLTGFSYEQYF
v_call: TRBV7-9; j_call: TRBJ1-2; cdr3_length: 16; cdr3_aa: CASSLGVRGYSYGYTF
v_call: TRBV29-1; j_call: TRBJ2-3; cdr3_length: 13; cdr3_aa: CSTITSVTDTQYF
v_call: TRBV3-1; j_call: TRBJ2-7; cdr3_length: 15; cdr3_aa: CASSQASGADYEQYF
v_call: TRBV5-4; j_call: TRBJ2-5; cdr3_length: 14; cdr3_aa: CASSSPPRRETQYF
v_call: TRBV5-4; j_call: TRBJ2-2; cdr3_length: 17; cdr3_aa: CASSLGSVTTNTGELFF